The 30 T cell receptor beta chains reported below all come from one sample, sequenced in a study of blood T cell repertoires in COVID-19. The table came from immunoSEQ multiplex PCR; TCRdb's copy has only in-frame clones and leaves some out. The sample holds around 120,000 clones, roughly 89% seen once. Sequenced: peripheral blood. Every receptor here comes from a woman aged 60-70 years with COVID-19, enrolled during active disease.

This sequence joins TRBV27 and TRBJ2-7, with 8 positions matching TRBD1. The V segment lost 2 bases and the J segment 2 bases; nucleotides outside the gene matches: 5. The CDR3 runs to 15 residues. Germline CDR1 MNHEY, CDR2 SMNVEV (reference sequence). In DNA form, the CDR3 reads TGTGCCAGCAGTTTACCCTCGACAGGGGCCTACGAGCAGTACTTC. This translates into CASSLPSTGAYEQYF.

V and J are TRBV30 and TRBJ1-4; perhaps TRBD1 as D (5 bases). The V gene lost 2 bases and the J gene lost 10 bases, with 8 bases spanning the gap. From germline, CDR1 is GTSNPN and CDR2 SVGIG (reference sequence). The CDR3 runs 11 residues. The CDR3 DNA is TGTGCCTGGAGTACAGGTGGAAAACTGTTTTTT. This codes for CAWSTGGKLFF.

This chain joins TRBV11-2 and TRBJ1-4, with 8 bases matching TRBD1. V dropped 5 bases and J dropped 8; count of bases not matched to a gene: 7. This CDR3 is built from 14 residues. Germline V gene sequence: CDR1 SGHAT, CDR2 FQNNGV. The CDR3 spells CASSSGQGQEKLFF. In DNA, the CDR3 is TGTGCCAGCAGCAGCGGACAGGGTCAAGAAAAACTGTTTTTT.

This clone was seen only once. The rearrangement joins TRBV10-3 to TRBJ1-2; the D gene is possibly TRBD1 (6 bases). With 4 bases removed from V and 6 bases from J, the gap between germline ends came to 9 bases. This CDR3 comprises 12 residues. Looked up from germline, CDR1 is ENHRY and CDR2 is SYGVKD. CDR3 amino acids: CAISGAGDGYTF. The CDR3 nucleotides read TGTGCCATCAGTGGGGCAGGGGATGGCTACACCTTC.

V usage is TRBV6-4 and J usage is TRBJ2-2; TRBD2 agrees at 9 bases. In germline, CDR1 is MRHNA, CDR2 SNTAGT. The CDR3 contains 17 residues. Trimming at V came to 6 bases and at J to 3 bases, leaving 11 bases not matched to a gene. CDR3 sequence (DNA): TGTGCCAGCAGCGTACTCGCGGGGGGGCTCGACACCGGGGAGCTGTTTTTT. It encodes CASSVLAGGLDTGELFF.

The V and J genes are TRBV11-3 and TRBJ2-5; the D is unclear. CDR3 size: 13 residues. The germline V and J ends were trimmed by 5 bases and 5 bases, with 12 bases remaining between them. The V gene's germline CDR1 is SGHNT and CDR2 YENEEA. For the CDR3, the DNA is TGTGCCAGCAGCCCTACGAGAGTGGAGACCCAGTACTTC. It codes for CASSPTRVETQYF.

The rearrangement joins TRBV19 to TRBJ1-1; D gene ambiguous. Germline values: CDR1 LNHDA, CDR2 SQIVND (reference sequence). V lost 3 bases, J lost 5 bases, and 13 bases lay in between. The CDR3 has 14 amino acids. The CDR3 loop is CASSIQLPGTEAFF. In nucleotides, the CDR3 is TGTGCCAGTAGTATCCAGCTCCCCGGGACTGAAGCTTTCTTT.

The rearrangement uses TRBV11-3 and TRBJ1-1, with D unclear. Germline V gene data show CDR1 as SGHNT and CDR2 as YENEEA. This CDR3 has 12 residues. The ends were cut back, 1 base at V and 3 bases at J, with 3 bases in the middle. The CDR3 DNA is TGTGCCAGCAGCTTAGGAGACACTGAAGCTTTCTTT. It yields the protein CASSLGDTEAFF.

The rearrangement joins TRBV29-1 to TRBJ1-2; unclear D gene. Germline V gene lookup returns CDR1 SQVTM and CDR2 ANQGSEA. V was clipped by 2 bases and J by 4 bases, with 5 bases between them. The CDR3 totals 11 residues. The CDR3, as DNA: TGCAGCGTTGAACGTTCCTATGGCTACACCTTC. Protein: CSVERSYGYTF.

The chain couples TRBV6-1 to TRBJ2-3; D ambiguous. CDR3 length: 15 residues. Germline V gene sequence: CDR1 MNHNS, CDR2 SASEGT. V gave up 1 base and J gave up 2 bases, with 10 bases separating them. The CDR3 coding sequence is TGTGCCAGCAGTGAAGTTCACAGTTACACAGATACGCAGTATTTT. Translating it yields CASSEVHSYTDTQYF.

This chain connects TRBV15 to TRBJ2-5, with 9 positions matching TRBD2. Trimming took 1 base from V and 5 from J; bases not matched to a gene: 5. The germline gives CDR1 LNHNV, CDR2 YYDKDF (reference sequence). This CDR3 has 15 amino acids. CDR3: CATSRGGLAGETQYF. The CDR3 DNA sequence: TGTGCCACCAGCAGAGGGGGACTAGCTGGGGAGACCCAGTACTTC.

This sequence joins TRBV7-2 and TRBJ2-7, with D possibly being TRBD1 (5 bases). The length of the CDR3 is 14 residues. Trimming removed 2 bases from V and 0 bases from J, with 8 bases in between. Germline V gives CDR1 SGHTA, CDR2 FQGNSA. CDR3 residues: CASSLQGSSYEQYF. CDR3 bases: TGTGCCAGCAGCTTACAGGGCAGCTCCTACGAGCAGTACTTC.

The chain is built from TRBV7-2 and TRBJ2-7; 10 bases fit TRBD2. With V trimmed by 0 bases and J by 2 bases, 1 base remained unmatched. The CDR3 is 15 amino acids. CDR1 and CDR2 from the germline V gene are SGHTA and FQGNSA. CDR3 sequence (DNA): TGTGCCAGCAGCTTAGCCGGGACTAGCGCCTACGAGCAGTACTTC. Translation gives CASSLAGTSAYEQYF.

CDR3 in amino acids: CASRKGLVSYNEQFF. Written as DNA, the CDR3 is TGTGCCAGCAGAAAGGGACTAGTGTCCTACAATGAGCAGTTCTTC. The genes are TRBV6-5 and TRBJ2-1, with TRBD2 identical over 8 bases. V gave up 6 bases and J gave up 1 base; unmatched junction bases: 5. The CDR3 is 15 amino acids. Looked up from germline, CDR1 is MNHEY and CDR2 is SVGAGI.

V gene TRBV18 combines with J gene TRBJ2-1; 13 positions agree with TRBD2. Germline CDR1 KGHSH, CDR2 LQKENI. The CDR3 contains 15 residues. Trimming cost V 6 bases and J 7 bases; bases outside gene matches: 6. The CDR3 loop reads CASSPLTSGGNEQFF. CDR3 in DNA: TGTGCCAGCTCGCCTCTGACTAGCGGGGGGAATGAGCAGTTCTTC.

The CDR3 spells CASSIGYGTGTNTEAFF. The DNA of the CDR3 is TGTGCCAGCAGTATCGGATACGGGACAGGAACGAACACTGAAGCTTTCTTT. The gene calls are TRBV13 and TRBJ1-1, with TRBD1 matching over 8 bases. This CDR3 contains 17 residues. Trimming cost V 6 bases and J 1 base; bases outside gene matches: 13. The germline V gene encodes CDR1 PRHDT and CDR2 FYEKMQ (reference sequence).

This clone was recorded a few times. The chain couples TRBV7-8 to TRBJ1-1, with no clear D. The CDR3 consists of 13 residues. Germline CDR1 SGHVS, CDR2 FQNEAQ. V was trimmed by 0 bases and J by 5 bases, leaving 7 bases between them. This CDR3 is CASSLASRTEAFF. CDR3 DNA: TGTGCCAGCAGCTTAGCAAGCCGGACTGAAGCTTTCTTT.

The J gene is TRBJ2-5, the V gene TRBV19, with D possibly TRBD2 on 6 matching bases. Trimming left V 3 bases short and J 1 base short, with 15 bases between. CDR1 LNHDA and CDR2 SQIVND come from the germline V gene (reference sequence). The CDR3 loop spans 16 amino acids. The CDR3 region has the DNA TGTGCCAGTAGTATCGGACTACTAGGGATCCAAGAGACCCAGTACTTC. This gives the protein CASSIGLLGIQETQYF.

This chain links TRBV5-4 with TRBJ1-6; D remains ambiguous. Trimming removed 1 base at V and 0 bases at J, with 5 bases between. The CDR3 runs to 15 residues. Germline CDR1 SGHNT, CDR2 YYREEE (reference sequence). The CDR3 coding sequence is TGTGCCAGCAGCTTGAGGAGCTCCTATAATTCACCCCTCCACTTT. It yields the protein CASSLRSSYNSPLHF.

Only one count was recorded for this clone. The J gene is TRBJ2-4, the V gene TRBV6-2 or TRBV6-3; 9 bases agree with TRBD1. Germline V gives CDR1 MNHEY, CDR2 SVGEGT. CDR3 size: 19 residues. V was pared by 4 bases and J by 5 bases, with 18 bases of the junction left unmatched. This CDR3 is CASSFAHRTGVYAENIQYF. The CDR3 DNA is TGTGCCAGCAGTTTTGCTCATAGGACAGGGGTGTATGCGGAAAACATTCAGTACTTC.

V usage is TRBV30 and J usage is TRBJ1-6; D call uncertain. This CDR3 comprises 13 residues. Trimming shortened V by 0 bases and J by 10 bases, and 10 bases separated the two germline ends. Germline CDR1 is GTSNPN and CDR2 is SVGIG (reference sequence). The CDR3 DNA reads as TGTGCCTGGAGTGTACAGAGTCGATCACCCCTCCACTTT. It specifies CAWSVQSRSPLHF.

This clone is a singleton in its sample. The CDR3: CASSTRGSLQETQYF. The CDR3 DNA reads as TGTGCCAGTAGTACCAGGGGTTCCCTCCAAGAGACCCAGTACTTC. This chain joins TRBV19 and TRBJ2-5, with D perhaps TRBD1 (6 bases). Trimming removed 4 bases from V and 1 base from J, with 13 bases in between. The CDR3 is 15 amino acids. CDR1 LNHDA and CDR2 SQIVND come from the germline V gene (reference sequence).

This rearrangement joins TRBV5-1 to TRBJ2-7; tentatively, D is TRBD2 (6 bases). Trimming pared 0 bases from V and 4 bases from J, leaving 11 bases between. The CDR3 is 14 amino acids. Germline CDR1 SGHRS, CDR2 YFSETQ. CDR3 sequence: CASSLGSGLYEQYF. The CDR3, as DNA: TGCGCCAGCAGCTTGGGAAGCGGGCTGTACGAGCAGTACTTC.

Remarks on this clone: An end of the junction does not agree with germline; a read error may underlie this. The gene calls are TRBV12-3 or TRBV12-4 and TRBJ1-2; 10 bases agree with TRBD1. The CDR3 runs 11 residues. The chain's CDR3 is CASRRTGGARF. The CDR3, as DNA: TGTGCCAGCAGGAGGACAGGGGGAGCTCGCTTC.

The chain combines TRBV27 with TRBJ2-3, with 10 bases fitting TRBD2. The trim removed 5 bases at V and 4 bases at J, leaving 9 bases unmatched. CDR1 and CDR2 from the germline V gene are MNHEY and SMNVEV (reference sequence). CDR3 length: 16 amino acids. CDR3 in DNA: TGTGCCAGCAGTACCTCCCCCGGGACTAGCGCAGATACGCAGTATTTT. Amino acid sequence: CASSTSPGTSADTQYF.

The V gene is TRBV9, the J gene TRBJ2-5; D may be TRBD1 (5 bases). Germline V CDR1 and CDR2: SGDLS, YYNGEE. Trimming pared 0 bases from V and 2 bases from J, leaving 11 bases between. The CDR3 consists of 15 residues. The CDR3: CASSVEGQPQETQYF. The CDR3 DNA reads as TGTGCCAGCAGCGTAGAAGGACAACCACAAGAGACCCAGTACTTC.

The chain recombines TRBV5-1 with TRBJ2-5; TRBD1 is a possible D gene (5 bases). V was pared by 0 bases and J by 4 bases, with 7 bases between. Germline CDR1 reads SGHRS; CDR2 reads YFSETQ. The CDR3 has 13 residues. Here the CDR3 reads CASSLGGGETQYF. CDR3 nucleotides: TGCGCCAGCAGCTTGGGGGGCGGAGAGACCCAGTACTTC. Full variable domain (rest looked up from reference TRBV5-1 and TRBJ2-5): KAGVTQTPRYLIKTRGQQVTLSCSPISGHRSVSWYQQTPGQGLQFLFEYFSETQRNKGNFPGRFSGRQFSNSRSEMNVSTLELGDSALYLCASSLGGGETQYFGPGTRLLVL.

The J gene is TRBJ1-5, the V gene TRBV19; D might be TRBD1 (6 bases). Germline V gene sequence: CDR1 LNHDA, CDR2 SQIVND (reference sequence). The CDR3 loop spans 16 amino acids. Trimming left V 6 bases short and J 0 bases short, with 15 bases between. The CDR3 loop reads CASRGEQGLSNQPQHF. CDR3 nucleotides: TGTGCCAGTAGGGGGGAACAGGGCCTTAGCAATCAGCCCCAGCATTTT.

This sequence joins TRBV5-4 and TRBJ2-5; 9 nucleotides line up with TRBD2. With V trimmed by 4 bases and J by 0 bases, 16 bases remained unmatched. The CDR3 is 19 residues long. Per the germline V gene, CDR1 is SGHNT and CDR2 is YYREEE (reference sequence). CDR3 region: CASSDGLGAGGLYQETQYF. The CDR3 nucleotides read TGTGCCAGCAGCGACGGACTTGGAGCGGGGGGATTGTACCAAGAGACCCAGTACTTC.

The chain links TRBV19 to TRBJ1-3; D may be TRBD1 (6 bases). This CDR3 region has 14 residues. The V end was cut by 9 bases, the J end by 2 bases, with 14 bases between. Germline V lookup: CDR1 LNHDA, CDR2 SQIVND (reference sequence). CDR3 in DNA: TGTGCCAGCGAAACAGGGTCGGCTGGAAACACCATATATTTT. It specifies CASETGSAGNTIYF.